This TCR beta chain was sequenced in a study of blood T cell repertoires in COVID-19. Overall study: The United States, Italy and Spain provided the acute and convalescent COVID-19 samples. Sample material is recorded as cDNA or gDNA derived from T cells, B-cell-depleted T cells, or PBMCs.

Original analysis: Nucleated cell counts were estimated from reference gene primer amplification. Method: immunoSEQ multiplex PCR; TCRdb's copy keeps in-frame clones and lacks some. The D gene and trimming were derived from the DNA, and the V and J assignments and clone size from that table. This sample has 110,000 or so clones, with roughly 84% found just once. This receptor was taken from a woman in her seventies who had recovered from COVID-19. The specimen was peripheral blood.

In DNA form, the CDR3 reads TGTGCCAGCAGTGAGGGGGCAAATCAGCCCCAGCATTTT. It specifies CASSEGANQPQHF. The rearrangement uses TRBV27 and TRBJ1-5; TRBD1 matches 7 bases. The CDR3 has 13 residues. With 5 bases clipped from V and 4 bases from J, the junction kept 2 bases outside the gene matches. CDR1 MNHEY and CDR2 SMNVEV come from the germline V gene (reference sequence).